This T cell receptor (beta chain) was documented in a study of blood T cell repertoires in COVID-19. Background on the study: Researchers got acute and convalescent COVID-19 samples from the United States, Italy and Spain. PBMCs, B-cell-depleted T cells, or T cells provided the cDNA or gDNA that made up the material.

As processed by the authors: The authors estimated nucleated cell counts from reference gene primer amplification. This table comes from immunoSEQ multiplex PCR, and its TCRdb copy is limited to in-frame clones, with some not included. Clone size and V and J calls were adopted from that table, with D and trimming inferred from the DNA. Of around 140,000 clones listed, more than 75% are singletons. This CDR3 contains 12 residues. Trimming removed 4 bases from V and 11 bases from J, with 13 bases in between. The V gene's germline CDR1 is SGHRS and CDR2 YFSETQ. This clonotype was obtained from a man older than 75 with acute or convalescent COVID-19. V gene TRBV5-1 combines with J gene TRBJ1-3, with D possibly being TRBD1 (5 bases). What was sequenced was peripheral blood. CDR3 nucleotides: TGCGCCAGCAGCCCTGACCAGGGCCCCATATATTTT. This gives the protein CASSPDQGPIYF.